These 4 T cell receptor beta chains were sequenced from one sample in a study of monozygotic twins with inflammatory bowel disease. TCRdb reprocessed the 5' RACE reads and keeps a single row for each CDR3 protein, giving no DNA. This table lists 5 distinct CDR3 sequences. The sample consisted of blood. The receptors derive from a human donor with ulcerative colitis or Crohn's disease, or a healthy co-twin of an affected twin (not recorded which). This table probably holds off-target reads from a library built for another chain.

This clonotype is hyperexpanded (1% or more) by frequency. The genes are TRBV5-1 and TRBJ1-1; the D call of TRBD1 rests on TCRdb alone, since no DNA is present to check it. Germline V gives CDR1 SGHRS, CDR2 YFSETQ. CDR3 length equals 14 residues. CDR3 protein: CASSCAGSQGNLIF.

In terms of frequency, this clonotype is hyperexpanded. CDR3 loop: CASGLPETSGSRLTF. The chain uses TRBV12-5 and TRBJ1-6. CDR1 and CDR2 from the germline V gene are LGHNT and FRNRAP. The CDR3 is 15 amino acids.

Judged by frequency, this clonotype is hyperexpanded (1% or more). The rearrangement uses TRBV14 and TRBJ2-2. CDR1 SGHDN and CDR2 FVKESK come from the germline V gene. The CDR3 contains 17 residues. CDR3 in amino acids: CASSPIMFSGGYNKLIF.

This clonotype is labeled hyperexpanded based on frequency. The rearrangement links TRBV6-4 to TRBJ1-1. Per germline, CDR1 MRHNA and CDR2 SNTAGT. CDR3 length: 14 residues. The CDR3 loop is CASSDFSGTYKYIF.